The text below deals with one TCR beta chain. From germline, CDR1 is KGHSH and CDR2 LQKENI. The V and J ends lost 1 base and 1 base, in that order; junction bases with no gene match: 4. The CDR3 runs 16 residues. These data are taken from a study of identifying expanded T cells in peripheral blood. Generated by immunoSEQ multiplex PCR, the TCRdb table keeps only in-frame clones and is missing some. Among approximately 130,000 clones listed, around 88% were seen once. Sequencing used blood. The chain links TRBV18 to TRBJ1-1, with 9 bases matching TRBD1. The sequence derives from a person aged 18-70 years in good health. CDR3 protein: CASSPRGQGGNTEAFF. In DNA form, the CDR3 reads TGTGCCAGCTCACCACGGGGACAGGGTGGGAACACTGAAGCTTTCTTT.